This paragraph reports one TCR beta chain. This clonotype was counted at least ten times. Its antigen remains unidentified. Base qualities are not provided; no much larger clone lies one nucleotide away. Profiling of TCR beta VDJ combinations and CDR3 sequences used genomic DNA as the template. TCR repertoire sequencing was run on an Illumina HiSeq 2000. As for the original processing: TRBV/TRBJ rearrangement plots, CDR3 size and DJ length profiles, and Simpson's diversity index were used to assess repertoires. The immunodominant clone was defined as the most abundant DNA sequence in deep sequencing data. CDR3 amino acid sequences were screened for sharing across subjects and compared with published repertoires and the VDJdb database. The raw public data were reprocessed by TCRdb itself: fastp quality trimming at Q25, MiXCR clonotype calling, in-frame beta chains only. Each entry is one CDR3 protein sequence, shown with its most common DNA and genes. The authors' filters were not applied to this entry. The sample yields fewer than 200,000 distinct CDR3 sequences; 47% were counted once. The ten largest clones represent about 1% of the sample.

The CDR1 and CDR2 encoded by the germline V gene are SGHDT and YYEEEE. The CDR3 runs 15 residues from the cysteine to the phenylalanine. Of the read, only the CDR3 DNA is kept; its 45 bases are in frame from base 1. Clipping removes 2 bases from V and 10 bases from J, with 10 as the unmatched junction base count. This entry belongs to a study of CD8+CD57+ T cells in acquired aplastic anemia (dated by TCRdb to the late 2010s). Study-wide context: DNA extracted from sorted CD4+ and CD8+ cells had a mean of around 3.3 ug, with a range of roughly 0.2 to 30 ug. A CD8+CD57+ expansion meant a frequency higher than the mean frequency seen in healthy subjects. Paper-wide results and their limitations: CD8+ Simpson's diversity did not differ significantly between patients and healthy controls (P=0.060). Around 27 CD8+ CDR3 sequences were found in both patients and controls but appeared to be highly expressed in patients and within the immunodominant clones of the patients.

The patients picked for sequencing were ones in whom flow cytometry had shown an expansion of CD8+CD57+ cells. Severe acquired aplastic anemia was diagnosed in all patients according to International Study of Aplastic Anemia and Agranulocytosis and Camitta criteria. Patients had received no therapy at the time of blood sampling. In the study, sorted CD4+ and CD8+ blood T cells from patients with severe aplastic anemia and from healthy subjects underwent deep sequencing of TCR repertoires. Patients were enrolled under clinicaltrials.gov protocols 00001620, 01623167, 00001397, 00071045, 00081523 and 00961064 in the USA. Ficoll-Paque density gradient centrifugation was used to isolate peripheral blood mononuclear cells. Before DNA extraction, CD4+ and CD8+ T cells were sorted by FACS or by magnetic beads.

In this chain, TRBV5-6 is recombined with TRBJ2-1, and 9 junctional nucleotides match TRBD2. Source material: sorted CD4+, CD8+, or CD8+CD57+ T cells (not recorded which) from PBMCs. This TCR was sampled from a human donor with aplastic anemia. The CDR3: CASSFSGGWVGEQFF. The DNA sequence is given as TGTGCCAGCAGCTTTAGCGGGGGCTGGGTTGGCGAGCAGTTCTTC.